This T cell receptor beta chain was identified in a study of T cells in Graves' hyperthyroidism and ophthalmopathy. Whole-study findings and limits: The majority of expanded thyroid clonotypes above 0.001 also appeared in blood. In simple terms, a model built on 13 V-J features told ophthalmopathy apart from stable hyperthyroidism. Ophthalmopathy got predicted by the model a median approximately 6 months before its onset.

Orbital computed tomography, thyroid ultrasound, serum thyroxine and TRAb, and clinical symptoms together informed the diagnoses. This clonotype occurred a few times. Its antigen is not known. V lost 4 bases, J lost 6 bases, and 18 bases lay in between. The CDR3 extends over 15 amino acids. Germline V gene lookup returns CDR1 MNHNS and CDR2 SASEGT. The source material, RNA transcripts, was used to amplify TCR beta CDR3 regions. A set of HTBI primers served as the primers for a first-round RT-PCR of the TCR CDR3. MiXCR, run by TCRdb on the multiplex PCR reads, gives a single entry per CDR3 protein. Of almost 250,000 distinct CDR3 sequences listed, over 20% are singletons.

Sequences were obtained from blood. The chain carries TRBV6-1 and TRBJ1-2; D is ambiguous. The source of this sequence is a woman in her thirties or forties with Graves' ophthalmopathy. This CDR3 is CASSVLAGGLDGYTF. The DNA of the CDR3 is TGTGCCAGCAGTGTTTTAGCGGGAGGCCTTGATGGCTACACCTTC.